The source of this T cell receptor (beta chain) is a study of T-cell memory formation after mild COVID-19. Study-level results: Memory from before infection featured some responding clones, which suggests cross-reactive memory joined.

A note on this clonotype: What it recognizes is unknown.

Germline lookup yields CDR1 SGDLS and CDR2 YYNGEE. The CDR3 covers 15 residues. Trimming removed 2 bases from V and 2 bases from J; junction bases left unmatched: 5. The 5'RACE method, run with constant-segment primers, produced TCR alpha and TCR beta cDNA libraries (carrying sample barcodes and UMIs). TCRdb reprocessed the 5' RACE reads via MiXCR and lists one record per CDR3 protein. The sample holds about 350,000 distinct CDR3 sequences, about 20% seen once. V gene TRBV9 combines with J gene TRBJ2-7; TRBD2 agrees at 9 bases. The receptor was isolated from a man aged 18 to 29 who had mild COVID-19 (a few samples of this study predate the infection). Cell type and time point are not known. The sequenced material came from PBMCs or a T cell subset sorted from them (not recorded which). As DNA, the CDR3 is TGTGCCAGCAGCGTCGCGGGGGGGCCTGCCTACGAGCAGTACTTC. This sequence encodes CASSVAGGPAYEQYF.